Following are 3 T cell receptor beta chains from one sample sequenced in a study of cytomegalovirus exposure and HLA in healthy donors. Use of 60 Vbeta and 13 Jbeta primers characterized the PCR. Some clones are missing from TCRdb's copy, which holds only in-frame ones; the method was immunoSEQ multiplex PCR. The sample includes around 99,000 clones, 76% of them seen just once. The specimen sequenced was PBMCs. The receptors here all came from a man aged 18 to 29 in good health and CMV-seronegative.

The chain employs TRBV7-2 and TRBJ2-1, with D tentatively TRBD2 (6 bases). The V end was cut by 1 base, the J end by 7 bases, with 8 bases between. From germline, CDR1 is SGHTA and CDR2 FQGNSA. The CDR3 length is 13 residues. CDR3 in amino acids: CASSLVGGNEQFF. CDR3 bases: TGTGCCAGCAGCTTAGTCGGGGGTAATGAGCAGTTCTTC.

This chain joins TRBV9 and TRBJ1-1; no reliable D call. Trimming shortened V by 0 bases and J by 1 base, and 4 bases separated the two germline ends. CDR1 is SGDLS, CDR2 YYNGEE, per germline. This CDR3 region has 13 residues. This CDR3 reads CASSVAKNTEAFF. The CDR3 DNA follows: TGTGCCAGCAGCGTAGCAAAGAACACTGAAGCTTTCTTT.

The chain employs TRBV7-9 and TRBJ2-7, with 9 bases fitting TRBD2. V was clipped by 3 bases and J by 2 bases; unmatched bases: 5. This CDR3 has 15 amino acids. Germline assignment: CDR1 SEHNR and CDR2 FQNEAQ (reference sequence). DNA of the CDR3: TGTGCCAGCAGCTTGGGCAGCGGGGGGCCCTACGAGCAGTACTTC. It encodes CASSLGSGGPYEQYF.